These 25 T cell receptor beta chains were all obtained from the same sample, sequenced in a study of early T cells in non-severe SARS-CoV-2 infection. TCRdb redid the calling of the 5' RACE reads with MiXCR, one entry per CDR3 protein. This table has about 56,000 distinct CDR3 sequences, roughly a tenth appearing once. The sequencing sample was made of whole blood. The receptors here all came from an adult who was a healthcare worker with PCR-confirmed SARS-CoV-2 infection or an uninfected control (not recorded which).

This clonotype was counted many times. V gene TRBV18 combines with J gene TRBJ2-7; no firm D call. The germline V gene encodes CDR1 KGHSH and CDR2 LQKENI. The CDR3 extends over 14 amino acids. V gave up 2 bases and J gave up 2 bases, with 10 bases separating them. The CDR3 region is CASSPSQLTYEQYF. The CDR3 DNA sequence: TGTGCCAGCTCACCAAGCCAGCTCACCTACGAGCAGTACTTC.

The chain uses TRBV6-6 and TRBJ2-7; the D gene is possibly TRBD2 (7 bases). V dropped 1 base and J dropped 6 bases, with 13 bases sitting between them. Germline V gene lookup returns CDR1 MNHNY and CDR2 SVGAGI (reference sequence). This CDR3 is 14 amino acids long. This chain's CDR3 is CASSYWGGGSEQYF. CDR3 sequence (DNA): TGTGCCAGCAGTTACTGGGGGGGGGGCTCCGAGCAGTACTTC.

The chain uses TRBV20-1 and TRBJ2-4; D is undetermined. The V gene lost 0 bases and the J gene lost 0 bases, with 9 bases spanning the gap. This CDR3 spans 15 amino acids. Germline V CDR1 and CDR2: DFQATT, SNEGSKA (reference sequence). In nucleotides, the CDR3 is TGCAGTGCTAGAGATGATCACCTAGCCAAAAACATTCAGTACTTC. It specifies CSARDDHLAKNIQYF.

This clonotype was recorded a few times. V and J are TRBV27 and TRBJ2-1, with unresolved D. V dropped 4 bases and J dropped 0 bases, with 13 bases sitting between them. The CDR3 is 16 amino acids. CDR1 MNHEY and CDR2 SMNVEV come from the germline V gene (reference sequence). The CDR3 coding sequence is TGTGCCAGCAGTTCCCCCCCCCTTTACTCCTACAATGAGCAGTTCTTC. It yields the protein CASSSPPLYSYNEQFF.

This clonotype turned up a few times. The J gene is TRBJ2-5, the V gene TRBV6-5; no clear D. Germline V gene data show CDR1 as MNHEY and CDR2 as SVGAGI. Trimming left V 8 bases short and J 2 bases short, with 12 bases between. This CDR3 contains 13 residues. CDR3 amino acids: CASGPKEQETQYF. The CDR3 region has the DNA TGTGCCAGCGGTCCGAAAGAGCAAGAGACCCAGTACTTC.

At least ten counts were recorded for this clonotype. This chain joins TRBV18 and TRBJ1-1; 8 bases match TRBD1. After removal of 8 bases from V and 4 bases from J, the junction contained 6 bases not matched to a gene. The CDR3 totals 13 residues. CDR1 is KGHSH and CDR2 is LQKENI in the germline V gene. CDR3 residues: CASLTDRGTEAFF. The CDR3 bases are TGTGCCAGCCTTACAGACAGGGGCACTGAAGCTTTCTTT.

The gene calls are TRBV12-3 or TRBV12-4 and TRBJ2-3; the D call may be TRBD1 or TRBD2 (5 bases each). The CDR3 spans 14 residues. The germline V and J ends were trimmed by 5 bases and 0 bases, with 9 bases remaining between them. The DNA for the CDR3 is TGTGCCAGCAGTCGGGACGGAAGCACAGATACGCAGTATTTT. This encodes CASSRDGSTDTQYF.

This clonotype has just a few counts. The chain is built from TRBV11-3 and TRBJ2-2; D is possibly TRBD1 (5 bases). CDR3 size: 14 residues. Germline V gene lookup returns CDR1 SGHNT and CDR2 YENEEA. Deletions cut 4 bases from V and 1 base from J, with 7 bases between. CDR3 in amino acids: CASSSQGNTGELFF. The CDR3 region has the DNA TGTGCCAGCAGCTCCCAGGGGAACACCGGGGAGCTGTTTTTT. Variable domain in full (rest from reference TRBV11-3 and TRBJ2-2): EAGVVQSPRYKIIEKKQPVAFWCNPISGHNTLYWYLQNLGQGPELLIRYENEEAVDDSQLPKDRFSAERLKGVDSTLKIQPAELGDSAVYLCASSSQGNTGELFFGEGSRLTVL.

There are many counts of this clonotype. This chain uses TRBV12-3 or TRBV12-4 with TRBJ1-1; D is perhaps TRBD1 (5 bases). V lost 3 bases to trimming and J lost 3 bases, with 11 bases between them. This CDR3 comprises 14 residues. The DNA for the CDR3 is TGTGCCAGCAGTTTTTGGGTAGGGGACACTGAAGCTTTCTTT. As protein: CASSFWVGDTEAFF.

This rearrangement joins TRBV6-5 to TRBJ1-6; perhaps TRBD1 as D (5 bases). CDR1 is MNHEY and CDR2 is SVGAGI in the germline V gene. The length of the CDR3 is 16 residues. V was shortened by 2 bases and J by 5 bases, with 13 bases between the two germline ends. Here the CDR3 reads CASSYDATDNNSPLHF. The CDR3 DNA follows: TGTGCCAGCAGTTACGACGCGACAGATAATAATTCACCCCTCCACTTT.

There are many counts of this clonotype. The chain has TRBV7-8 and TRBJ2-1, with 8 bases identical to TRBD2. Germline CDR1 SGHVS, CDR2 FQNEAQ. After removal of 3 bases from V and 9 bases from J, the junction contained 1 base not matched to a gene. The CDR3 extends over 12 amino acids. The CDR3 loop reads CASSFTSGEQFF. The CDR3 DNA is TGTGCCAGCAGCTTTACTAGCGGTGAGCAGTTCTTC.

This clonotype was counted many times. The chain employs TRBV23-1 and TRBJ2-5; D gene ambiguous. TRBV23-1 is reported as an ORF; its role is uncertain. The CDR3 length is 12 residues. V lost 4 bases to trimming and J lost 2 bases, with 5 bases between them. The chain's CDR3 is CASSRGQETQYF. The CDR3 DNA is TGCGCCAGCAGTCGTGGTCAAGAGACCCAGTACTTC.

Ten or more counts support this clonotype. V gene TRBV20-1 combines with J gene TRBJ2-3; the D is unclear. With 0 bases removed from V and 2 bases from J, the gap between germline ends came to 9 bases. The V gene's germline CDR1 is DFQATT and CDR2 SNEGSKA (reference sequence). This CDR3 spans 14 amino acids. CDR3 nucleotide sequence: TGCAGTGCTAGAGATTCACAGACCACAGATACGCAGTATTTT. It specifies CSARDSQTTDTQYF.

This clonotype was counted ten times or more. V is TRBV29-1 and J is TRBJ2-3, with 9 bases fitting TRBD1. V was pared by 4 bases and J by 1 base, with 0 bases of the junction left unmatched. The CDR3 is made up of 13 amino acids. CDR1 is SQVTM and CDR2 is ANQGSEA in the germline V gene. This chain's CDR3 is CSVGQGGTDTQYF. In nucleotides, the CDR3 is TGCAGCGTTGGACAGGGGGGCACAGATACGCAGTATTTT.

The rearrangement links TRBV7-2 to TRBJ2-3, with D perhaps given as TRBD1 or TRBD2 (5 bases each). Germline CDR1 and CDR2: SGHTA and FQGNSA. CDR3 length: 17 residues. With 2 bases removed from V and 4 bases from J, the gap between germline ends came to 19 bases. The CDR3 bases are TGTGCCAGCAGCTTAAGTTGGCTGGTAAGAGGGGCAGATACGCAGTATTTT. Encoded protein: CASSLSWLVRGADTQYF.

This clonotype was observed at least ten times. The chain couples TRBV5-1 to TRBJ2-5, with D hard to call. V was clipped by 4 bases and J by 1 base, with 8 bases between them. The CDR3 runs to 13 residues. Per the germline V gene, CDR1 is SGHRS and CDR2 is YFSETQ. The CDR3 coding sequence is TGCGCCAGCAGCGCCCGCCTCCAAGAGACCCAGTACTTC. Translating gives CASSARLQETQYF.

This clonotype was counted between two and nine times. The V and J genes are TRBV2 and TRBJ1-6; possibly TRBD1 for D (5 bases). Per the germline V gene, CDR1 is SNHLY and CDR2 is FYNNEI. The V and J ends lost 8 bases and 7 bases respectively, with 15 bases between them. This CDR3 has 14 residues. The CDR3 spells CASRGDSENSPLHF. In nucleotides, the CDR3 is TGTGCCAGCCGCGGGGACTCCGAGAATTCACCCCTCCACTTT.

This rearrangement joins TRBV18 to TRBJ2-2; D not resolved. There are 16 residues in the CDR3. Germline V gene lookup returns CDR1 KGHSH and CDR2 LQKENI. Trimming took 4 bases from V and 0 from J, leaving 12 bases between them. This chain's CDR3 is CASSLLSATNTGELFF. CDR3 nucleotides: TGTGCCAGCTCACTCTTGTCAGCTACGAACACCGGGGAGCTGTTTTTT.

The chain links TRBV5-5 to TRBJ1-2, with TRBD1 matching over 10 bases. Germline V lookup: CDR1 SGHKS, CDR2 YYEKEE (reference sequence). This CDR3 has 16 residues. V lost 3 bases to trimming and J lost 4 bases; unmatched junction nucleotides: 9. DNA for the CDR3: TGTGCCAGCAGCTCCGGCTCGGGACAGGGGATCTATGGCTACACCTTC. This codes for CASSSGSGQGIYGYTF.

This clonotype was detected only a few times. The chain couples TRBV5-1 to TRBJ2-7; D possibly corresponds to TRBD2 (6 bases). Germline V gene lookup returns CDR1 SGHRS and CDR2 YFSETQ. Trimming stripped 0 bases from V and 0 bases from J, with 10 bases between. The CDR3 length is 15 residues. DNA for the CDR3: TGCGCCAGCAGCTTGGCTGGGGGGTACTCCTACGAGCAGTACTTC. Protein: CASSLAGGYSYEQYF.

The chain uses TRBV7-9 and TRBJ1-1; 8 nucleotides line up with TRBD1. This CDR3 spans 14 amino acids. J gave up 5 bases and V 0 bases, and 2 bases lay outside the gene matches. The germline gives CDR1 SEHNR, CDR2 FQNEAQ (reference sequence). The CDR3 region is CASSLATGATEAFF. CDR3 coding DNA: TGTGCCAGCAGCTTAGCGACAGGGGCGACTGAAGCTTTCTTT.

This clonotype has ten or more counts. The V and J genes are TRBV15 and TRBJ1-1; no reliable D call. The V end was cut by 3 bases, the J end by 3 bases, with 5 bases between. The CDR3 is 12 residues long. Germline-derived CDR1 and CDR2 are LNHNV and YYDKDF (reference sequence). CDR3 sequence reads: CATSRAYTEAFF. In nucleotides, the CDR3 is TGTGCCACCAGCAGGGCCTACACTGAAGCTTTCTTT.

The CDR3 spells CASSQTLAALYNEQFF. CDR3 in DNA: TGTGCCAGCAGCCAGACCCTAGCGGCCCTTTACAATGAGCAGTTCTTC. The rearrangement uses TRBV14 and TRBJ2-1; the match to TRBD2 covers 7 bases. The germline V gene encodes CDR1 SGHDN and CDR2 FVKESK. This CDR3 region has 16 residues. V lost 3 bases to trimming and J lost 4 bases; unmatched junction nucleotides: 9.

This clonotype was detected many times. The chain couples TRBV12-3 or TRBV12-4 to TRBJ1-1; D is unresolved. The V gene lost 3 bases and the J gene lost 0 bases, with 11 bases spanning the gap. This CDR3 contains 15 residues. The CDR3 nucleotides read TGTGCCAGCAGTTTTACTACCTCGATGAACACTGAAGCTTTCTTT. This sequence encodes CASSFTTSMNTEAFF.

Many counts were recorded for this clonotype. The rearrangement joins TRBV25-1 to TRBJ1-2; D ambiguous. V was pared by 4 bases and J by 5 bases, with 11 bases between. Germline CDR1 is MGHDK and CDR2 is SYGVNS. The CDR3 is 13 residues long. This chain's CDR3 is CASSGGYRYGYTF. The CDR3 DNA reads TGTGCCAGCAGTGGGGGATATCGGTATGGCTACACCTTC.